The entry below describes one T cell receptor beta chain. The CDR3 runs to 15 residues. Per germline, CDR1 KGHDR and CDR2 SFDVKD. With 2 bases clipped from V and 5 bases from J, the junction kept 7 bases outside the gene matches. These data belong to a study of blood T cell repertoires in COVID-19. About the study: From the United States, Italy and Spain came samples of acute and convalescent COVID-19. PBMCs, B-cell-depleted T cells, or T cells were the source of the cDNA or gDNA that made up the material.

In the original processing: Nucleated cell counts were estimated from reference gene primer amplification. Some clones are missing from TCRdb's copy, which holds only in-frame ones; the method was immunoSEQ multiplex PCR. That table furnishes V, J and clone size, whereas the DNA furnished D and trimming. The repertoire holds approximately 300,000 clones, with over 75% as singletons. This chain links TRBV24-1 with TRBJ2-7, with 8 bases that match TRBD1. Source material: peripheral blood. The receptor's source is a woman aged 45 to 65 with active or convalescent COVID-19. This CDR3 is CATSDCDRGFHEQYF. The CDR3 nucleotides read TGTGCCACCAGTGATTGTGACAGGGGTTTCCACGAGCAGTACTTC.